The 3 T cell receptor beta chains presented below share a single source sample, sequenced in a study of shared clonotypes between healthy human individuals (dated by TCRdb to 2020 to 2021). Library creation used the immunoSEQ multiplex PCR assay. TCRdb limited this immuneACCESS table to in-frame rearrangements with V and J called. A share of clones is missing; checked studies link under half to unresolved V genes, and the rest is unexplained. This sample gives more than 1 million clones in total; about 84% of them show up just once. The top ten clones comprise about 0.52% of the sample. Material: memory CD4+ T cells from PBMCs. The sample's cell subset or site label is to be understood as: CD45RA-negative fraction. These receptors all come from a man between 18 and 35 years old in good health. Some clones in this sample may be carry-over from other donors' samples.

The chain couples TRBV11-2 to TRBJ2-1; 8 bases are shared with TRBD2. V lost 5 bases and J lost 6; bases outside the gene matches: 9. Germline CDR1 SGHAT, CDR2 FQNNGV. This CDR3 is 15 amino acids long. CDR3 DNA: TGTGCCAGCAGCCTCCGGGGTAGCGGGATCAATGAGCAGTTCTTC. It encodes CASSLRGSGINEQFF. Filled out from reference TRBV11-2 and TRBJ2-1, the complete variable domain reads EAGVAQSPRYKIIEKRQSVAFWCNPISGHATLYWYQQILGQGPKLLIQFQNNGVVDDSQLPKDRFSAERLKGVDSTLKIQPAKLEDSAVYLCASSLRGSGINEQFFGPGTRLTVL.

This chain connects TRBV19 to TRBJ2-7, with D maybe TRBD1 (6 bases). CDR1 is LNHDA, CDR2 SQIVND, per germline (reference sequence). V was trimmed by 2 bases and J by 4 bases, leaving 12 bases between them. CDR3 length equals 14 residues. CDR3 sequence (DNA): TGTGCCAGTAGTATATCAGGGGCTGGATACGAGCAGTACTTC. Its translation is CASSISGAGYEQYF.

The chain employs TRBV29-1 and TRBJ2-7; 8 bases line up with TRBD1. The V segment lost 7 bases and the J segment 5 bases; nucleotides outside the gene matches: 10. The CDR3 totals 13 residues. Germline assignment: CDR1 SQVTM and CDR2 ANQGSEA. CDR3 sequence reads: CSAGDRTRNEQYF. The CDR3 bases are TGCAGCGCGGGGGACAGGACTCGGAACGAGCAGTACTTC.